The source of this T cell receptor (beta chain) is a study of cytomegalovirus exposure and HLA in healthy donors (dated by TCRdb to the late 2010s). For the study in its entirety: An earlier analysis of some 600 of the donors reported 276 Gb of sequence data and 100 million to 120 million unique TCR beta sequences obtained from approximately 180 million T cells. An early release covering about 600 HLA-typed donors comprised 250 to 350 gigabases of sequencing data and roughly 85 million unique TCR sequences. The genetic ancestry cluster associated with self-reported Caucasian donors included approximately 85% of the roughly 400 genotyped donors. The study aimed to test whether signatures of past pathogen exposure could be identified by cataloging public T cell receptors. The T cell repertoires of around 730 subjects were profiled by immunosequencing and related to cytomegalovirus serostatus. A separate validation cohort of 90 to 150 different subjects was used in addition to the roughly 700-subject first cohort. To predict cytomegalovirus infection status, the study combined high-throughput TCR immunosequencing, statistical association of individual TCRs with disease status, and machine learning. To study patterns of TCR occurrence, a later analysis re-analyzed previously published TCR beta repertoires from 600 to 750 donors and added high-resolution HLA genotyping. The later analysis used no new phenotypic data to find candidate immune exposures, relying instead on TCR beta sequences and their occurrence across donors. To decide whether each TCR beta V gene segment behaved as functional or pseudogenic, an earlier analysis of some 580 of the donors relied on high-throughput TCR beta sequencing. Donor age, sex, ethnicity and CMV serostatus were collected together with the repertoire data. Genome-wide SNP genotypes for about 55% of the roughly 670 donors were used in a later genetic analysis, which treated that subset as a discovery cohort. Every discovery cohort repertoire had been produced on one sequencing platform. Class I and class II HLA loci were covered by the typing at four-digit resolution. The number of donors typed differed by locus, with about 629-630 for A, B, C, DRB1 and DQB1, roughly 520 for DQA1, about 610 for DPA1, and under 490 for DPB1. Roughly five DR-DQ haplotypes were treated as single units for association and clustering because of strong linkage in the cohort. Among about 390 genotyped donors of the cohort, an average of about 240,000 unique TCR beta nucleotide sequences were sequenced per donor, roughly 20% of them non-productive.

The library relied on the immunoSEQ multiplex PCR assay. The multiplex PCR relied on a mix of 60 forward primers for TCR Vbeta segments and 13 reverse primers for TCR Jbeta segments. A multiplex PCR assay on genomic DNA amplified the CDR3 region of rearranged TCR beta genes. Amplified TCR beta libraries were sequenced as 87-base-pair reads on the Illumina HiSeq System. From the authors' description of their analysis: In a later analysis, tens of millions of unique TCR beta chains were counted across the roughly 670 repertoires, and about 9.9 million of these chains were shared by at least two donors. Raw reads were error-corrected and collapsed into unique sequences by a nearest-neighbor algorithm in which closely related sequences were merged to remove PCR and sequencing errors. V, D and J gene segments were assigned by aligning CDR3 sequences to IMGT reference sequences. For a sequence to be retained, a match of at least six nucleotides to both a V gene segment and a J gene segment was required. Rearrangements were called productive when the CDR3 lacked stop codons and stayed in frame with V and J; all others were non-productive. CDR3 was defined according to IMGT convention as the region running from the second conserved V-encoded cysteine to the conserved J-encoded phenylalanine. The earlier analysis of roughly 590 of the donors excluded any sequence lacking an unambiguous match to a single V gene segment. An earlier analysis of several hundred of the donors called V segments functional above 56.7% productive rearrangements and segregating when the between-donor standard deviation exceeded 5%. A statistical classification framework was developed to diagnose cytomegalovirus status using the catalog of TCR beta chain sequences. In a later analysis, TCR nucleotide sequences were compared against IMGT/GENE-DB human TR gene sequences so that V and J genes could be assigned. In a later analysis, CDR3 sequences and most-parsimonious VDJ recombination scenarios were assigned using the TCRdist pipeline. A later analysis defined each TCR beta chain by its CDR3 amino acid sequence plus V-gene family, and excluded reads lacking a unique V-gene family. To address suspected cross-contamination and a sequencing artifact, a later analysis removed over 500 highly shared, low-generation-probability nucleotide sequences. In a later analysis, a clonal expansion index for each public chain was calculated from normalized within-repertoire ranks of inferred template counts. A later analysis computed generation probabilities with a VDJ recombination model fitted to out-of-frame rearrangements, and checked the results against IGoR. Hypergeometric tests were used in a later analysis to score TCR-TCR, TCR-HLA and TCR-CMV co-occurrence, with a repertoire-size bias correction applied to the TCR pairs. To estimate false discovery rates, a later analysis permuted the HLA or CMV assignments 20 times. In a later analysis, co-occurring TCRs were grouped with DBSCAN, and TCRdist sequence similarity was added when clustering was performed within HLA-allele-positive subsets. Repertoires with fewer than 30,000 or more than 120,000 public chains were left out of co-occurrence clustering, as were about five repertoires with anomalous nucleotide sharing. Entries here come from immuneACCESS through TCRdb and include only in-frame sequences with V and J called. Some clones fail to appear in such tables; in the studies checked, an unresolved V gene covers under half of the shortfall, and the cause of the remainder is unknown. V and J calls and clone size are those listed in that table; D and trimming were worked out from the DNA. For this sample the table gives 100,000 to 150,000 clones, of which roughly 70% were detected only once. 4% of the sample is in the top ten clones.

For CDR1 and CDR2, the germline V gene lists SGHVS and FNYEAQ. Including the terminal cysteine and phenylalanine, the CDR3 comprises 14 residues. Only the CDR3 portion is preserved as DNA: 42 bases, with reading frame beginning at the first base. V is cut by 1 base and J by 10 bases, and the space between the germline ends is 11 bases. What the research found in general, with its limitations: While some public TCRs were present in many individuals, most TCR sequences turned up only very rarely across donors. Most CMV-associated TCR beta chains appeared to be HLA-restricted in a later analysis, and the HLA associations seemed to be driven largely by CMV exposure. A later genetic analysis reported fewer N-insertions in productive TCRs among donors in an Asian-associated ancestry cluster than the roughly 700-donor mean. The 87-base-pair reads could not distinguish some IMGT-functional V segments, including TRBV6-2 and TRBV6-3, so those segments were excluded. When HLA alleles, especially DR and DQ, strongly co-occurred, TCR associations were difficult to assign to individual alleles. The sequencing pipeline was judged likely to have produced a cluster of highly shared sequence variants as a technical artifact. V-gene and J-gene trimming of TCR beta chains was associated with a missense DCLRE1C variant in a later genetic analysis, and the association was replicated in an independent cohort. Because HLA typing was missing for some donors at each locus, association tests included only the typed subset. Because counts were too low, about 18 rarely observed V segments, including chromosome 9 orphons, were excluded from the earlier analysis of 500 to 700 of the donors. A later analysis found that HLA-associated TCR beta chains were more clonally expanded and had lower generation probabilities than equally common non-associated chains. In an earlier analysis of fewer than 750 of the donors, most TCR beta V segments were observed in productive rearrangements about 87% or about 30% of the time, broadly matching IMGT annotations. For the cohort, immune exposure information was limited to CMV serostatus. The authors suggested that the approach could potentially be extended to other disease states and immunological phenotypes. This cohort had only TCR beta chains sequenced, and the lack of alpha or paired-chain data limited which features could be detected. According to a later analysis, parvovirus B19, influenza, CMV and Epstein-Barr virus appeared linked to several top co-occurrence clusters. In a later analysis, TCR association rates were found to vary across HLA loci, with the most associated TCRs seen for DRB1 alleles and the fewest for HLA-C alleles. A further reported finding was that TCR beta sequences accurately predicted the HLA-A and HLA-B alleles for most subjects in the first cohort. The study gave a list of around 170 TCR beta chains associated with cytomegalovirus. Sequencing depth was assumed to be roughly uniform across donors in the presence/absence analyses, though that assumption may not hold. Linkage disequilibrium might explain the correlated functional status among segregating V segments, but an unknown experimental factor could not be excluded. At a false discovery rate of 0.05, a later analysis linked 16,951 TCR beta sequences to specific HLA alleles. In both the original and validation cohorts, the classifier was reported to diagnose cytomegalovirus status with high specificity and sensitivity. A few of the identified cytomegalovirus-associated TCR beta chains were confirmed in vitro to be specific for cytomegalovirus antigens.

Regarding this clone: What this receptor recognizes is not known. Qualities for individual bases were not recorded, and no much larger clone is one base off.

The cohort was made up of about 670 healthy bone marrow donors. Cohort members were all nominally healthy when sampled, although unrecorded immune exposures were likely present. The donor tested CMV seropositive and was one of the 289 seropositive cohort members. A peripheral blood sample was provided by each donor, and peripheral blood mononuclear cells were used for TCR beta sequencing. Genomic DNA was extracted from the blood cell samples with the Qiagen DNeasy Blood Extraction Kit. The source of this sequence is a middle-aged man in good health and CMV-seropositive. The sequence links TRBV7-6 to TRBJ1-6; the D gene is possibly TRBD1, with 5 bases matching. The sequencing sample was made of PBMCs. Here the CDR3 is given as CASSLEVGGSPLHF. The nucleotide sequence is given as TGTGCCAGCAGCTTAGAGGTGGGGGGATCACCCCTCCACTTT.